The 27 T cell receptor beta chains listed next were all sequenced from one sample in a study of T cell responses to AZD1222 COVID-19 vaccine (dated by TCRdb to the early 2020s). Interpreted using the paper, the time point label stands for: about 28 days (+/-7) after the second vaccine dose. The protocol used for the library was the immunoSEQ multiplex PCR assay. The table was pulled from immuneACCESS by TCRdb, which kept in-frame rearrangements only. Such tables lose some clones; where checked, under half of the loss comes from unresolved V genes, and the rest has no known cause. The sample has tens of thousands of clones on record, roughly 89% of them singletons. The top ten hold 9.3% of the sample. Sequencing was performed on peripheral blood, taken 28 days after the second AZD1222 dose. The source is an adult who received the AZD1222 COVID-19 vaccine.

This clone has a handful of counts. The rearrangement joins TRBV5-1 to TRBJ2-1; TRBD2 matches at 13 bases. V was pared by 4 bases and J by 2 bases, with 3 bases of the junction left unmatched. This CDR3 contains 16 residues. Germline CDR1 SGHRS, CDR2 YFSETQ. The CDR3 DNA follows: TGCGCCAGCAGCCCCGGACTAGCGGGAGCCTACAATGAGCAGTTCTTC. Residues: CASSPGLAGAYNEQFF.

The chain joins TRBV11-2 to TRBJ2-1, with a possible D match to TRBD1 (7 bases). This CDR3 region has 18 residues. Germline loops: CDR1 SGHAT, CDR2 FQNNGV. V lost 4 bases to trimming and J lost 0 bases, with 19 bases between them. This CDR3 reads CASSSPRGTASSYNEQFF. As DNA, the CDR3 is TGTGCCAGCAGCTCCCCCCGCGGGACAGCGAGCTCCTACAATGAGCAGTTCTTC.

This sequence joins TRBV28 and TRBJ2-7, with D hard to call. This CDR3 is 12 amino acids long. Per the germline V gene, CDR1 is MDHEN and CDR2 is SYDVKM. Trimming removed 1 base from V and 4 bases from J, with 5 bases in between. The CDR3 reads CASSLLGYEQYF. Written as DNA, the CDR3 is TGTGCCAGCAGTTTATTGGGGTACGAGCAGTACTTC.

The gene calls are TRBV5-1 and TRBJ2-7; 7 bases agree with TRBD2. The CDR3 is 14 amino acids. The ends lost 2 bases at V and 4 bases at J; junction bases unmatched: 6. Germline CDR1 and CDR2: SGHRS and YFSETQ. Here the CDR3 DNA reads TGCGCCAGCAGCTTATACATGGGGGGGTACGAGCAGTACGTC. Protein: CASSLYMGGYEQYV.

This chain links TRBV11-2 with TRBJ2-1; 10 bases fit TRBD2. The CDR3 contains 16 residues. Germline loops: CDR1 SGHAT, CDR2 FQNNGV. Germline trimming cut 5 bases from V and 4 bases from J; bases unmatched to any gene: 8. This chain's CDR3 is CASSPYSGGTYNEQFF. The DNA for the CDR3 is TGTGCCAGCAGCCCCTATAGCGGGGGGACTTACAATGAGCAGTTCTTC.

This CDR3 is CASSYSPVGHTNQPQHF. The CDR3 nucleotides are TGTGCCAGCAGTTACTCCCCTGTGGGACACACCAATCAGCCCCAGCATTTT. The chain is built from TRBV6-2 or TRBV6-3 and TRBJ1-5; perhaps TRBD1 as D (6 bases). The germline V gene encodes CDR1 MNHEY and CDR2 SVGEGT. CDR3 length equals 17 residues. V lost 0 bases to trimming and J lost 3 bases, with 15 bases between them.

The chain combines TRBV27 with TRBJ2-3; no firm D call. Germline V gene data show CDR1 as MNHEY and CDR2 as SMNVEV (reference sequence). The V gene lost 5 bases and the J gene lost 1 base, with 7 bases spanning the gap. CDR3 length: 13 amino acids. The CDR3: CASSRAGTDTQYF. DNA of the CDR3: TGTGCCAGCAGTAGGGCGGGCACAGATACGCAGTATTTT.

The V gene is TRBV2, the J gene TRBJ2-1; D is possibly TRBD1 (5 bases). The CDR3 is 15 residues long. Germline V lookup: CDR1 SNHLY, CDR2 FYNNEI. V was shortened by 6 bases and J by 0 bases, with 12 bases between the two germline ends. CDR3 coding DNA: TGTGCCAGCAGGCGACAGAGCCTCTCCTACAATGAGCAGTTCTTC. Its protein product is CASRRQSLSYNEQFF.

V usage is TRBV18 and J usage is TRBJ2-7; TRBD2 aligns across 13 bases. The CDR3 runs to 16 residues. Germline V CDR1 and CDR2: KGHSH, LQKENI. Unmatched junction bases numbered 6, after V lost 4 bases and J lost 3 bases. CDR3 nucleotide sequence: TGTGCCAGCTCACGAGGGAGGACTAGCGGGGGCTACGAGCAGTACTTC. This sequence encodes CASSRGRTSGGYEQYF.

The rearrangement joins TRBV2 to TRBJ1-6, with D perhaps TRBD1 (6 bases). V was trimmed by 6 bases and J by 6 bases, leaving 12 bases between them. The germline CDR1 and CDR2 sequences are SNHLY and FYNNEI. The CDR3 covers 14 residues. CDR3 sequence reads: CASSRTVSNSPLHF. The DNA of the CDR3 is TGTGCCAGCAGCCGGACAGTGAGTAATTCACCCCTCCACTTT. Supplemented by reference TRBV2 and TRBJ1-6, the full variable domain reads EPEVTQTPSHQVTQMGQEVILRCVPISNHLYFYWYRQILGQKVEFLVSFYNNEISEKSEIFDDQFSVERPDGSNFTLKIRSTKLEDSAMYFCASSRTVSNSPLHFGNGTRLTVT.

This chain uses TRBV7-2 with TRBJ1-4; D is possibly TRBD1 (5 bases). Germline CDR1 SGHTA, CDR2 FQGNSA. CDR3 length equals 14 residues. V lost 4 bases, J lost 7 bases, and 13 bases lay in between. The CDR3 reads CASSSRWGGEKLFF. CDR3 coding DNA: TGTGCCAGCAGCTCCCGATGGGGGGGTGAAAAACTGTTTTTT. Supplemented by reference TRBV7-2 and TRBJ1-4, the full variable domain reads GAGVSQSPSNKVTEKGKDVELRCDPISGHTALYWYRQSLGQGLEFLIYFQGNSAPDKSGLPSDRFSAERTGGSVSTLTIQRTQQEDSAVYLCASSSRWGGEKLFFGSGTQLSVL.

The chain links TRBV5-1 to TRBJ1-3, with D uncertain. Germline V CDR1 and CDR2: SGHRS, YFSETQ. The CDR3 is 17 residues long. The V end lost 4 bases, the J end lost 0 bases, and 17 bases lay between the germline ends. The CDR3 nucleotides read TGCGCCAGCAGCCCAATTACTACCCGCCTCTCTGGAAACACCATATATTTT. Its translation: CASSPITTRLSGNTIYF.

V usage is TRBV4-2 and J usage is TRBJ2-7; D perhaps matches TRBD1 (6 bases). This CDR3 is 11 amino acids long. Trimming stripped 4 bases from V and 7 bases from J, with 8 bases between. From germline, CDR1 is LGHNA and CDR2 YNFKEQ. CDR3 loop: CASSPQGEQYF. The DNA of the CDR3 is TGTGCCAGCAGCCCCCAGGGGGAGCAGTACTTC.

The V call is TRBV7-8, the J call TRBJ2-3, with 10 bases that match TRBD2. Germline V gives CDR1 SGHVS, CDR2 FQNEAQ. V was pared by 7 bases and J by 5 bases, with 9 bases of the junction left unmatched. The CDR3 is made up of 15 amino acids. This chain's CDR3 is CASTPAGGQGDTQYF. CDR3 DNA sequence: TGTGCCAGCACCCCAGCGGGGGGGCAGGGAGATACGCAGTATTTT.

The chain has TRBV9 and TRBJ2-2; possible D gene TRBD2, 6 bases. The germline V gene encodes CDR1 SGDLS and CDR2 YYNGEE. This CDR3 has 15 residues. Trimming cost V 8 bases and J 6 bases, with 20 bases left between them. This CDR3 is CASGRGAVGAGELFF. In DNA, the CDR3 is TGTGCCAGTGGCCGCGGGGCCGTGGGAGCCGGGGAGCTGTTTTTT.

There are a few counts of this clone. J is TRBJ2-7 and V is TRBV2, with TRBD1 matching over 7 bases. After removal of 7 bases from V and 2 bases from J, the junction contained 11 bases not matched to a gene. The CDR3 runs to 15 residues. CDR1 SNHLY and CDR2 FYNNEI come from the germline V gene. The CDR3 DNA reads TGTGCCAGCACTGGGGTGCCAGGGGGTACCTACGAGCAGTACTTC. Its protein is CASTGVPGGTYEQYF.

This chain connects TRBV2 to TRBJ1-4; 8 bases align to TRBD1. Germline V gene sequence: CDR1 SNHLY, CDR2 FYNNEI. The junction had 6 bases not matched to a gene; V was cut back by 6 bases and J by 6 bases. The CDR3 is 14 residues long. The CDR3 bases are TGTGCCAGCAGACCCAGGGGGCTTGATGAAAAACTGTTTTTT. Its protein is CASRPRGLDEKLFF.

In its sample, this clone was seen once. This sequence joins TRBV4-2 and TRBJ1-4; no reliable D call. V was trimmed by 1 base and J by 2 bases, leaving 20 bases between them. Per the germline V gene, CDR1 is LGHNA and CDR2 is YNFKEQ. The CDR3 covers 19 residues. In DNA form, the CDR3 reads TGTGCCAGCAGCCAAGTGGACGGACCCTTGGGTGTCACTAATGAAAAACTGTTTTTT. It encodes CASSQVDGPLGVTNEKLFF.

The V and J genes are TRBV7-8 and TRBJ1-2; maybe TRBD1 (5 bases). The CDR3 is 14 residues long. Germline V gives CDR1 SGHVS, CDR2 FQNEAQ. V lost 1 base, J lost 2 bases, and 8 bases lay in between. CDR3 coding DNA: TGTGCCAGCAGCTTAGGTCACAGGAACTATGGCTACACCTTC. It specifies CASSLGHRNYGYTF.

The chain combines TRBV5-6 with TRBJ1-2; D remains unclear. Germline CDR1 SGHDT, CDR2 YYEEEE. The CDR3 covers 16 residues. The V gene lost 5 bases and the J gene lost 5 bases, with 22 bases spanning the gap. The CDR3 loop is CASSQTPRSPLYGYTF. In DNA, the CDR3 is TGTGCCAGCAGTCAGACCCCCCGATCCCCACTATATGGCTACACCTTC.

This chain links TRBV5-6 with TRBJ2-5; 8 bases align to TRBD1. The CDR3 runs to 16 residues. Per germline, CDR1 SGHDT and CDR2 YYEEEE. J lost 1 base, V lost 2 bases, and 7 bases had no gene match. The CDR3 DNA follows: TGTGCCAGCAGCTTAGGAGGACAGGGAGCCCAAGAGACCCAGTACTTC. Its protein product is CASSLGGQGAQETQYF.

The chain is built from TRBV7-9 and TRBJ2-7; no clear D gene. CDR1 and CDR2 from the germline V gene are SEHNR and FQNEAQ (reference sequence). CDR3 size: 15 residues. V was pared by 1 base and J by 4 bases, with 14 bases between. The CDR3 DNA is TGTGCCAGCAGCTTAGGGATTTCCCCTCTTTACGAGCAGTACGTC. It translates to CASSLGISPLYEQYV.

The chain is built from TRBV6-6 and TRBJ1-4; 7 bases are a match to TRBD1. J was trimmed by 0 bases and V by 5 bases; bases with no gene match: 12. Germline CDR1 MNHNY, CDR2 SVGAGI (reference sequence). The CDR3 consists of 18 residues. DNA of the CDR3: TGTGCCAGCAGTCTCCTGGGACAGCGATTTTCAACTAATGAAAAACTGTTTTTT. It yields the protein CASSLLGQRFSTNEKLFF.

This sequence joins TRBV2 and TRBJ1-4; 8 nucleotides agree with TRBD1. With V trimmed by 2 bases and J by 13 bases, 9 bases remained unmatched. Germline V gene sequence: CDR1 SNHLY, CDR2 FYNNEI. There are 14 residues in the CDR3. DNA of the CDR3: TGTGCCAGCAGTGAAATGACAGGGGCCGTGCTACTGTTTTTT. This encodes CASSEMTGAVLLFF.

The chain joins TRBV7-9 to TRBJ2-2; D not certain. Trimming took off 11 bases at V and 6 bases at J, with 7 bases between the two ends. Germline loops: CDR1 SEHNR, CDR2 FQNEAQ (reference sequence). This CDR3 spans 10 amino acids. The DNA for the CDR3 is TGTGCCTCCGGGCCCGGGGAGCTGTTTTTT. Amino acids: CASGPGELFF.

The gene calls are TRBV2 and TRBJ2-3; D may correspond to TRBD1 or TRBD2 (5 bases each). Germline V CDR1 and CDR2: SNHLY, FYNNEI. Deletions cut 10 bases from V and 3 bases from J, with 14 bases between. The CDR3 runs 13 residues. CDR3: CATQRDATDTQYF. The CDR3 coding sequence is TGTGCCACCCAACGGGACGCTACAGATACGCAGTATTTT.

The chain recombines TRBV9 with TRBJ1-4, with 7 bases lining up with TRBD1. CDR1 and CDR2 from the germline V gene are SGDLS and YYNGEE. The CDR3 loop spans 15 amino acids. Germline trimming cut 3 bases from V and 12 bases from J; bases unmatched to any gene: 14. CDR3 residues: CASSGSGQPLGELFF. The CDR3, as DNA: TGTGCCAGCAGCGGGTCGGGACAGCCCTTAGGGGAACTGTTTTTT.